One T cell receptor beta chain is described in this entry. The antigen is not known. This specimen belongs to a study of neoadjuvant anti-PD-1 for oral cavity cancer. Study results and limitations: Non-responders to neoadjuvant nivolumab had significantly more clonal PBMC T cells than responders. Higher pretreatment Treg/Th17 ratios tracked higher pretreatment blood clonality.

Some clones are missing from TCRdb's copy, which holds only in-frame ones; the method was immunoSEQ multiplex PCR. The profile shows around 81,000 clones, about 80% of them singletons. V shed 4 bases, J shed 6 bases, and the junction held 16 bases outside the gene matches. CDR1 is SGHRS and CDR2 is YFSETQ in the germline V gene. The CDR3 extends over 18 amino acids. Stage II-IVA oral cavity squamous cell carcinoma was new and untreated by systemic or radiation therapy. Cohort: HPV-negative, locally advanced oral cavity squamous cell carcinoma patients. This specimen was PBMCs, taken before nivolumab (anti-PD-1) treatment. The chain links TRBV5-1 to TRBJ2-1; 10 nucleotides align to TRBD2. This TCR came from a person aged 35-79 years with oral cavity squamous cell carcinoma. The CDR3 sequence is CASSPEGLAGVGGNEQFF. CDR3 bases: TGCGCCAGCAGCCCAGAGGGGCTAGCGGGAGTGGGGGGCAATGAGCAGTTCTTC.